This TCR beta chain was found in a study of radiation and T cells in renal cell carcinoma. Study-level background: Nephrectomy followed 15 Gy stereotactic body radiation by 4 weeks.

General study points: No pretreatment tumor biopsies were available for baseline clonotypes. Top tumor clonotypes rose in blood 2 weeks post-radiation, then contracted.

The J segment lost 0 bases and the V segment lost 2 bases, leaving 3 bases of the junction unmatched. The CDR3 runs 16 residues. Germline V gene sequence: CDR1 KGHSH, CDR2 LQKENI. Worth noting for this clone: Its antigen is still unknown.

As for time point: blood 2 weeks post-SBRT. The treatment is: 15 Gy SBRT to primary tumor, nephrectomy 4 weeks later. This renal cell carcinoma was of the clear cell type. Libraries were prepared by immunoSEQ multiplex PCR; TCRdb keeps only in-frame clonotypes and omits some of them. The sample lists around 75,000 clones; roughly 87% were seen once. The sequence derives from a man aged 55-75 years with renal cell carcinoma. The rearrangement joins TRBV18 to TRBJ2-3; the match to TRBD2 covers 9 bases. The source was blood, collected from a patient whose treatment included radiotherapy and nephrectomy. The CDR3 region is CASSPISGSSTDTQYF. The CDR3 DNA is TGTGCCAGCTCACCAATTAGCGGGAGTAGCACAGATACGCAGTATTTT.